This entry lists 26 T cell receptor beta chains sequenced from one sample in a study of T cell changes during pregnancy in multiple sclerosis. Generated by immunoSEQ multiplex PCR, the TCRdb table keeps only in-frame clones and is missing some. The top ten clones hold 0.85% to 1.3% of a sample with some 85,000 clones, over 90% of them seen once. This specimen consisted of peripheral blood, obtained in the second trimester of pregnancy. The receptors originated from a female donor with multiple sclerosis, enrolled in a pregnancy study.

The chain joins TRBV14 to TRBJ2-1; 12 bases agree with TRBD2. This CDR3 comprises 17 residues. Trimming at V came to 4 bases and at J to 4 bases, leaving 8 bases not matched to a gene. The germline gives CDR1 SGHDN, CDR2 FVKESK. The CDR3 loop is CASSPLAGGMIYNEQFF. As DNA, the CDR3 is TGTGCCAGCAGCCCACTAGCGGGAGGAATGATTTACAATGAGCAGTTCTTC.

This chain joins TRBV27 and TRBJ1-5; D not resolved. This CDR3 is 14 amino acids long. With 6 bases removed from V and 0 bases from J, the gap between germline ends came to 9 bases. CDR1 is MNHEY and CDR2 is SMNVEV in the germline V gene (reference sequence). CDR3 in amino acids: CASRQYNSNQPQHF. CDR3 nucleotide sequence: TGTGCCAGCAGACAGTACAATAGCAATCAGCCCCAGCATTTT.

V usage is TRBV6-5 and J usage is TRBJ2-7, with D uncertain. Germline loops: CDR1 MNHEY, CDR2 SVGAGI. The V end was cut by 6 bases, the J end by 3 bases, with 12 bases between. The CDR3 covers 13 residues. The CDR3 loop reads CASRALGLYEQYF. The DNA for the CDR3 is TGTGCCAGCAGGGCTCTGGGCCTCTACGAGCAGTACTTC.

The chain is built from TRBV25-1 and TRBJ1-1, with 10 bases fitting TRBD1. Germline CDR1 is MGHDK and CDR2 is SYGVNS. The CDR3 loop spans 14 amino acids. J lost 3 bases, V lost 6 bases, and 4 bases had no gene match. Here the CDR3 DNA reads TGTGCCAGCAGCCCCGGGACAGGGGACACTGAAGCTTTCTTT. Protein: CASSPGTGDTEAFF. Together with reference TRBV25-1 and TRBJ1-1, the CDR3 gives the full variable domain: EADIYQTPRYLVIGTGKKITLECSQTMGHDKMYWYQQDPGMELHLIHYSYGVNSTEKGDLSSESTVSRIRTEHFPLTLESARPSHTSQYLCASSPGTGDTEAFFGQGTRLTVV.

V usage is TRBV4-1 and J usage is TRBJ2-7; D is perhaps TRBD1 (6 bases). This CDR3 spans 16 amino acids. The germline V gene encodes CDR1 MGHRA and CDR2 YSYEKL. Trimming pared 1 base from V and 5 bases from J, leaving 18 bases between. CDR3 coding DNA: TGCGCCAGCAGCCAAGGCCGGGACACTTATGTTGACGAGCAGTACTTC. This translates into CASSQGRDTYVDEQYF.

J is TRBJ1-5 and V is TRBV12-5, with TRBD1 matching 7 bases. Germline V gives CDR1 LGHNT, CDR2 FRNRAP. The J segment lost 1 base and the V segment lost 6 bases, leaving 12 bases of the junction unmatched. The CDR3 loop spans 17 amino acids. Here the CDR3 DNA reads TGTGCTAGTGGAACAATTACAGGGGTACGGAGCAATCAGCCCCAGCATTTT. It encodes CASGTITGVRSNQPQHF.

The chain recombines TRBV2 with TRBJ2-3, with D maybe TRBD1 (6 bases). Trimming took off 8 bases at V and 0 bases at J, with 12 bases between the two ends. This CDR3 spans 14 amino acids. The germline V gene has CDR1 SNHLY and CDR2 FYNNEI. The CDR3 DNA sequence: TGTGCCAGCGGTCGGCAGGGGAGCACAGATACGCAGTATTTT. Protein sequence: CASGRQGSTDTQYF.

The chain uses TRBV6-5 and TRBJ2-5; 10 bases agree with TRBD2. The germline V gene encodes CDR1 MNHEY and CDR2 SVGAGI. The length of the CDR3 is 16 residues. J gave up 5 bases and V 0 bases, and 6 bases lay outside the gene matches. CDR3 sequence reads: CASSYSLAGGGETQYF. CDR3 DNA sequence: TGTGCCAGCAGTTACTCATTAGCGGGAGGTGGGGAGACCCAGTACTTC.

The table lists this clone with a count of one. The chain couples TRBV21-1 to TRBJ2-7; whether TRBD2, the table's D call, matches the DNA was not checked. TRBV21-1 represents a pseudogene. There are 15 residues in the CDR3. Here the CDR3 reads CASSKTSGRPHEQYF. DNA for the CDR3: TGTGCCAGCAGCAAAACCAGCGGGAGACCCCACGAGCAGTACTTC.

This chain connects TRBV5-6 to TRBJ2-2; D is possibly TRBD2 (5 bases). This CDR3 is 12 amino acids long. Trimming pared 5 bases from V and 6 bases from J, leaving 8 bases between. Germline CDR1 reads SGHDT; CDR2 reads YYEEEE. The CDR3 loop reads CASREASGELFF. Written as DNA, the CDR3 is TGTGCCAGCAGGGAGGCGTCCGGGGAGCTGTTTTTT.

The chain employs TRBV28 and TRBJ2-6; a possible D gene is TRBD1 (6 bases). Trimming took off 4 bases at V and 6 bases at J, with 13 bases between the two ends. CDR3 length equals 15 residues. CDR1 is MDHEN, CDR2 SYDVKM, per germline. CDR3 amino acids: CASSYRVPLANVLTF. The DNA for the CDR3 is TGTGCCAGCAGTTACAGGGTCCCTTTGGCCAACGTCCTGACTTTC. The whole variable domain, remainder taken from reference TRBV28 and TRBJ2-6, is DVKVTQSSRYLVKRTGEKVFLECVQDMDHENMFWYRQDPGLGLRLIYFSYDVKMKEKGDIPEGYSVSREKKERFSLILESASTNQTSMYLCASSYRVPLANVLTFGAGSRLTVL.

The gene calls are TRBV7-2 and TRBJ2-7; 7 bases fit TRBD2. The CDR3 is 13 residues long. Germline V gives CDR1 SGHTA, CDR2 FQGNSA. Trimming took 10 bases from V and 0 from J; bases not matched to a gene: 6. CDR3 region: CANRDYASYEQYF. The CDR3, as DNA: TGTGCCAACCGGGACTATGCCTCCTACGAGCAGTACTTC.

The J gene is TRBJ1-4, the V gene TRBV7-9; 7 bases are shared with TRBD1. J lost 0 bases, V lost 4 bases, and 5 bases had no gene match. The CDR3 runs 16 residues. Per the germline V gene, CDR1 is SEHNR and CDR2 is FQNEAQ (reference sequence). The chain's CDR3 is CASSSDREATNEKLFF. The CDR3 DNA is TGTGCCAGCAGCTCCGACAGGGAAGCAACTAATGAAAAACTGTTTTTT.

This clone turned up a few times. V is TRBV9 and J is TRBJ2-1, with 13 bases that match TRBD2. The CDR3 has 18 residues. The trim removed 6 bases at V and 4 bases at J, leaving 13 bases unmatched. CDR1 is SGDLS and CDR2 is YYNGEE in the germline V gene. The CDR3 region is CASNLGLAGVYGYNEQFF. CDR3 DNA sequence: TGTGCCAGCAACCTAGGACTAGCGGGAGTATATGGGTACAATGAGCAGTTCTTC.

This chain connects TRBV5-5 to TRBJ2-5; TRBD1 is a possible D gene (5 bases). The CDR3 covers 15 residues. The ends were cut back, 0 bases at V and 2 bases at J, with 11 bases in the middle. CDR1 and CDR2 from the germline V gene are SGHKS and YYEKEE (reference sequence). The CDR3 region has the DNA TGTGCCAGCAGCTTGGGGGTAGGGGAACAAGAGACCCAGTACTTC. Residues: CASSLGVGEQETQYF.

V is TRBV4-1 and J is TRBJ2-1, with D possibly TRBD2 on 6 matching bases. The CDR3 has 17 amino acids. V lost 0 bases, J lost 5 bases, and 17 bases lay in between. The germline CDR1 and CDR2 sequences are MGHRA and YSYEKL. CDR3 sequence (DNA): TGCGCCAGCAGCCAAGAGGGGCTACGCGGGATAAACAATGAGCAGTTCTTC. Protein: CASSQEGLRGINNEQFF.

Worth noting for this clone: Other DNA variants within this sample encode the same CDR3. CDR3 DNA sequence: TGTGCCAGCAGCTTCGGGACTGACCCCTCTGGGGCCAACGTCCTGACTTTC. This gives the protein CASSFGTDPSGANVLTF. The rearrangement uses TRBV9 and TRBJ2-6, with D perhaps matching TRBD2 (6 bases). CDR1 and CDR2 from the germline V gene are SGDLS and YYNGEE. This CDR3 has 17 amino acids. Between the trimmed V and J ends, which lost 4 bases and 0 bases, there was a span of 14 bases.

This chain connects TRBV6-6 to TRBJ2-5; D perhaps matches TRBD2 (6 bases). Trimming removed 6 bases from V and 5 bases from J, with 16 bases in between. The length of the CDR3 is 14 residues. CDR1 and CDR2 (germline): MNHNY, SVGAGI (reference sequence). The CDR3 DNA reads as TGTGCCAGCAGCCGGGACTGGGGGAGCGAGACCCAGTACTTC. This codes for CASSRDWGSETQYF.

The chain is built from TRBV6-6 and TRBJ2-5, with 9 positions matching TRBD1. The V segment lost 6 bases and the J segment 4 bases; nucleotides outside the gene matches: 9. Germline CDR1 MNHNY, CDR2 SVGAGI (reference sequence). The CDR3 is 15 residues long. The CDR3 bases are TGTGCCAGCAGCCGGGACAGGGAAAGACTAGAGACCCAGTACTTC. Translating gives CASSRDRERLETQYF.

V and J are TRBV30 and TRBJ1-1, with D tentatively TRBD1 (6 bases). The germline V gene encodes CDR1 GTSNPN and CDR2 SVGIG (reference sequence). CDR3 size: 14 residues. V was trimmed by 1 base and J by 5 bases, leaving 14 bases between them. The CDR3 spells CAWSGIRGGTEAFF. Written as DNA, the CDR3 is TGTGCCTGGAGTGGTATCAGGGGAGGGACTGAAGCTTTCTTT.

The chain couples TRBV2 to TRBJ2-1, with 7 bases matching TRBD1. J was trimmed by 1 base and V by 6 bases; bases with no gene match: 3. Germline V gene lookup returns CDR1 SNHLY and CDR2 FYNNEI. This CDR3 has 14 amino acids. The CDR3 DNA reads TGTGCCAGCAGGACAGGGAATTCCTACAATGAGCAGTTCTTC. Translated, it gives CASRTGNSYNEQFF. Drawing the rest from reference TRBV2 and TRBJ2-1, the complete variable domain is EPEVTQTPSHQVTQMGQEVILRCVPISNHLYFYWYRQILGQKVEFLVSFYNNEISEKSEIFDDQFSVERPDGSNFTLKIRSTKLEDSAMYFCASRTGNSYNEQFFGPGTRLTVL.

The chain is built from TRBV5-4 and TRBJ2-1; 8 bases line up with TRBD1. Germline lookup yields CDR1 SGHNT and CDR2 YYREEE (reference sequence). The CDR3 has 12 residues. With V trimmed by 7 bases and J by 5 bases, 2 bases remained unmatched. CDR3 protein: CASRTGNNEQFF. The CDR3 nucleotides read TGTGCCAGCCGGACAGGGAACAATGAGCAGTTCTTC.

V is TRBV28 and J is TRBJ2-7; TRBD1 matches 7 bases. V lost 7 bases and J lost 2; bases outside the gene matches: 2. The CDR3 has 12 amino acids. CDR1 is MDHEN, CDR2 SYDVKM, per germline. The DNA for the CDR3 is TGTGCCAGCACGGACAGGACCTACGAGCAGTACTTC. This encodes CASTDRTYEQYF.

This rearrangement joins TRBV19 to TRBJ2-1; D is perhaps TRBD1 (6 bases). V lost 5 bases, J lost 8 bases, and 13 bases lay in between. This CDR3 has 13 amino acids. Germline values: CDR1 LNHDA, CDR2 SQIVND (reference sequence). CDR3 residues: CASSGTGTDEQFF. DNA for the CDR3: TGTGCCAGTAGTGGAACAGGGACGGATGAGCAGTTCTTC.

The rearrangement uses TRBV27 and TRBJ2-7; D gene ambiguous. Trimming shortened V by 3 bases and J by 6 bases, and 15 bases separated the two germline ends. The germline CDR1 and CDR2 sequences are MNHEY and SMNVEV (reference sequence). This CDR3 spans 14 amino acids. The CDR3 reads CASSFFPHSREQYF. CDR3 nucleotides: TGTGCCAGCAGTTTCTTTCCCCACTCCCGCGAGCAGTACTTC.

The chain joins TRBV10-1 to TRBJ2-3; a possible D gene is TRBD1 (6 bases). Germline lookup yields CDR1 WNHNN and CDR2 SYGVQD (reference sequence). Trimming took off 3 bases at V and 4 bases at J, with 14 bases between the two ends. This CDR3 comprises 15 residues. The CDR3 reads CASSEGGVLADTQYF. DNA for the CDR3: TGCGCCAGCAGTGAAGGGGGAGTGTTAGCAGATACGCAGTATTTT.